A single sample is the source of the 28 T cell receptor beta chains below, sequenced in a study of shared clonotypes between healthy human individuals. Naive CD8 isolation took CD45RO-negative cells positively selected for CCR7 and excluded terminally differentiated effector memory CD45RA+ cells. The table came from immunoSEQ multiplex PCR; TCRdb's copy has only in-frame clones and leaves some out. The table includes a few million clones, 90% to 95% detected once. What was sequenced was naive CD8+ T cells from PBMCs. These receptors came from a man aged 18 to 35 in good health. Some clones in this sample may be carry-over from other donors' samples.

The chain joins TRBV10-3 to TRBJ2-2; D is undetermined. V was cut by 2 bases and J by 1 base, with 14 bases left in between. Germline loops: CDR1 ENHRY, CDR2 SYGVKD. CDR3 length: 17 amino acids. CDR3: CAISEPTQRQNTGELFF. CDR3 DNA sequence: TGTGCCATCAGTGAGCCAACCCAACGGCAGAACACCGGGGAGCTGTTTTTT.

The V and J genes are TRBV4-3 and TRBJ2-7, with 11 bases identical to TRBD1. CDR1 and CDR2 (germline): LGHNA, YSLEER. The CDR3 loop spans 14 amino acids. The V segment lost 3 bases and the J segment 5 bases; nucleotides outside the gene matches: 3. The CDR3 sequence is CASSHRTGGNEQYF. CDR3 nucleotide sequence: TGCGCCAGCAGCCATAGGACAGGGGGCAACGAGCAGTACTTC.

On this clone: Other DNA sequences in this specimen translate into the identical CDR3. The chain has TRBV19 and TRBJ2-7; TRBD2 matches 11 bases. The CDR3 is 15 amino acids. V dropped 3 bases and J dropped 5; count of bases not matched to a gene: 6. Germline CDR1 LNHDA, CDR2 SQIVND (reference sequence). Here the CDR3 reads CASSIVAGGPNEQYF. Here the CDR3 DNA reads TGTGCCAGTAGTATCGTAGCGGGAGGGCCCAACGAGCAGTACTTC.

This clone showed up just once. The J gene is TRBJ2-4, the V gene TRBV28; TRBD1 is a possible D gene (6 bases). Germline CDR1 MDHEN, CDR2 SYDVKM. The CDR3 consists of 16 residues. V shed 8 bases and J shed 2 bases, with 19 bases lying between them. The CDR3 sequence: CASSLFLGGPKNIQYF. The CDR3 region has the DNA TGTGCCAGCTCCCTTTTTTTAGGGGGACCCAAAAACATTCAGTACTTC.

The chain has TRBV19 and TRBJ2-7, with 9 bases lining up with TRBD1. V lost 6 bases and J lost 2; bases outside the gene matches: 8. From germline, CDR1 is LNHDA and CDR2 SQIVND (reference sequence). This CDR3 contains 15 residues. For the CDR3, the DNA is TGTGCCAGTAGCAGTGGACAGGGGAACGCCTACGAGCAGTACTTC. Translation gives CASSSGQGNAYEQYF.

About this clone itself: Other DNA sequences in this sample translate to the same CDR3. The V gene is TRBV6-5, the J gene TRBJ1-5; no firm D call. The V end was cut by 3 bases, the J end by 2 bases, with 8 bases between. The germline gives CDR1 MNHEY, CDR2 SVGAGI. The CDR3 loop spans 14 amino acids. CDR3: CASSYREGNQPQHF. The DNA for the CDR3 is TGTGCCAGCAGTTATCGAGAGGGCAATCAGCCCCAGCATTTT.

A note on this clone: Other DNA sequences of this sample code for an identical CDR3. The rearrangement uses TRBV9 and TRBJ1-2, with a possible D match to TRBD1 (6 bases). V was trimmed by 2 bases and J by 4 bases, leaving 12 bases between them. CDR1 SGDLS and CDR2 YYNGEE come from the germline V gene. CDR3 length: 14 amino acids. CDR3 loop: CASSVGRGAYGYTF. Here the CDR3 DNA reads TGTGCCAGCAGCGTTGGCAGGGGTGCCTATGGCTACACCTTC.

The chain carries TRBV29-1 and TRBJ1-1, with D possibly being TRBD1 (5 bases). The CDR3 extends over 16 amino acids. Trimming took off 1 base at V and 0 bases at J, with 15 bases between the two ends. Germline CDR1 SQVTM, CDR2 ANQGSEA. CDR3 coding DNA: TGCAGCGTTGAAGGGACAAGCAGAACAATGAACACTGAAGCTTTCTTT. Translating gives CSVEGTSRTMNTEAFF. The full variable domain, completed using reference TRBV29-1 and TRBJ1-1, is SAVISQKPSRDICQRGTSLTIQCQVDSQVTMMFWYRQQPGQSLTLIATANQGSEATYESGFVIDKFPISRPNLTFSTLTVSNMSPEDSSIYLCSVEGTSRTMNTEAFFGQGTRLTVV.

The chain uses TRBV27 and TRBJ2-5, with TRBD2 matching over 7 bases. The CDR3 runs 16 residues. Losses at the gene ends were 6 bases for V and 4 bases for J; bases not matched to a gene: 14. CDR1 and CDR2 from the germline V gene are MNHEY and SMNVEV (reference sequence). The chain's CDR3 is CASSPRGGSRLETQYF. The CDR3 region has the DNA TGTGCCAGCAGCCCACGGGGCGGGAGTCGGTTAGAGACCCAGTACTTC.

The V and J genes are TRBV14 and TRBJ2-7; 10 nucleotides line up with TRBD1. Germline trimming cut 3 bases from V and 3 bases from J; bases unmatched to any gene: 5. This CDR3 has 15 amino acids. Germline assignment: CDR1 SGHDN and CDR2 FVKESK. CDR3: CASSQSGTGVYEQYF. The CDR3 DNA is TGTGCCAGCAGCCAGTCCGGGACAGGGGTCTACGAGCAGTACTTC.

The chain recombines TRBV4-1 with TRBJ2-5; 8 bases agree with TRBD2. The CDR3 runs 16 residues. Per the germline V gene, CDR1 is MGHRA and CDR2 is YSYEKL. V dropped 4 bases and J dropped 4; count of bases not matched to a gene: 11. The CDR3 DNA is TGCGCCAGCAGCCCCGGGACTAGGGATGGGATAGAGACCCAGTACTTC. Translation gives CASSPGTRDGIETQYF.

The chain couples TRBV9 to TRBJ2-6; D remains unclear. CDR1 SGDLS and CDR2 YYNGEE come from the germline V gene. Trimming left V 4 bases short and J 0 bases short, with 8 bases between. The length of the CDR3 is 15 residues. Here the CDR3 reads CASSPHASGANVLTF. DNA for the CDR3: TGTGCCAGCAGCCCCCACGCCTCTGGGGCCAACGTCCTGACTTTC. Together with reference TRBV9 and TRBJ2-6, the CDR3 gives the full variable domain: DSGVTQTPKHLITATGQRVTLRCSPRSGDLSVYWYQQSLDQGLQFLIQYYNGEERAKGNILERFSAQQFPDLHSELNLSSLELGDSALYFCASSPHASGANVLTFGAGSRLTVL.

The chain joins TRBV4-2 to TRBJ2-3; 10 bases fit TRBD2. Germline V lookup: CDR1 LGHNA, CDR2 YNFKEQ. With 1 base clipped from V and 2 bases from J, the junction kept 6 bases outside the gene matches. The CDR3 loop spans 17 amino acids. This CDR3 reads CASSQVTSGILTDTQYF. CDR3 nucleotide sequence: TGTGCCAGCAGCCAAGTAACTAGCGGGATCCTCACAGATACGCAGTATTTT.

V usage is TRBV27 and J usage is TRBJ2-7, with D perhaps assigned TRBD1 or TRBD2 (6 bases each). The CDR3 consists of 14 residues. Deletions cut 2 bases from V and 4 bases from J, with 12 bases between. Germline CDR1 is MNHEY and CDR2 is SMNVEV (reference sequence). CDR3 sequence (DNA): TGTGCCAGCAGTTTAAGGGGGGCGGGATACGAGCAGTACTTC. As protein: CASSLRGAGYEQYF.

The chain joins TRBV2 to TRBJ1-2; unclear D gene. Looked up from germline, CDR1 is SNHLY and CDR2 is FYNNEI. V lost 0 bases to trimming and J lost 6 bases, with 8 bases between them. This CDR3 spans 13 amino acids. The CDR3 loop is CASSEARRDGYTF. The CDR3, as DNA: TGTGCCAGCAGTGAAGCTAGGCGGGATGGCTACACCTTC. The full variable domain, with the rest looked up from reference TRBV2 and TRBJ1-2, is EPEVTQTPSHQVTQMGQEVILRCVPISNHLYFYWYRQILGQKVEFLVSFYNNEISEKSEIFDDQFSVERPDGSNFTLKIRSTKLEDSAMYFCASSEARRDGYTFGSGTRLTVV.

This chain connects TRBV7-9 to TRBJ2-5; 7 bases are a match to TRBD1. The end of the DNA fits TRBJ2-7 better, so the J call may be wrong. The CDR3 runs to 14 residues. Germline CDR1 is SEHNR and CDR2 is FQNEAQ (reference sequence). CDR3 in DNA: TGTGCCAGCAGCTCCAACAGGGGTGTCTACGAGCAGTACTTC. Encoded protein: CASSSNRGVYEQYF.

The chain uses TRBV7-9 and TRBJ2-5; weak D call: TRBD2 (6 bases). Germline V lookup: CDR1 SEHNR, CDR2 FQNEAQ (reference sequence). Trimming stripped 5 bases from V and 5 bases from J, with 15 bases between. This CDR3 is 14 amino acids long. CDR3: CASSQGGHWETQYF. The DNA for the CDR3 is TGTGCCAGCAGCCAGGGAGGACACTGGGAGACCCAGTACTTC.

The chain links TRBV6-5 to TRBJ2-2; 12 bases line up with TRBD2. The trim removed 8 bases at V and 7 bases at J, leaving 8 bases unmatched. The length of the CDR3 is 15 residues. Germline loops: CDR1 MNHEY, CDR2 SVGAGI. DNA of the CDR3: TGTGCCAGCGGCCAGACTAGCGGGAGTGGCGGGGAGCTGTTTTTT. This encodes CASGQTSGSGGELFF.

Here the CDR3 reads CASSGGRAVEAFF. Written as DNA, the CDR3 is TGTGCCAGCAGCGGTGGACGTGCGGTTGAAGCTTTCTTT. The genes are TRBV7-9 and TRBJ1-1; D not resolved. V lost 5 bases and J lost 7, with 14 bases in between. The CDR3 covers 13 residues. CDR1 is SEHNR, CDR2 FQNEAQ, per germline (reference sequence).

The chain couples TRBV9 to TRBJ1-2; TRBD1 agrees at 7 bases. This CDR3 is 18 amino acids long. V gave up 0 bases and J gave up 1 base; unmatched junction bases: 12. Germline-derived CDR1 and CDR2 are SGDLS and YYNGEE. CDR3 bases: TGTGCCAGCAGCGTAGGGGATATGGGACAGCCCTTTAACTATGGCTACACCTTC. It is translated as CASSVGDMGQPFNYGYTF.

The CDR3 here is CASGIAGAPHYEQYF. CDR3 bases: TGTGCCAGCGGAATAGCGGGAGCCCCGCACTACGAGCAGTACTTC. The V call is TRBV27, the J call TRBJ2-7; TRBD2 aligns across 9 bases. J lost 3 bases, V lost 8 bases, and 11 bases had no gene match. From germline, CDR1 is MNHEY and CDR2 SMNVEV (reference sequence). The CDR3 is made up of 15 amino acids.

The chain is built from TRBV7-9 and TRBJ1-1; D unclear. V lost 3 bases and J 14 bases, leaving 13 bases between the germline ends. There are 11 residues in the CDR3. Germline CDR1 and CDR2: SEHNR and FQNEAQ (reference sequence). CDR3 coding DNA: TGTGCCAGCAGCTTGGACGAGCTGGTCTTCTTT. Its translation: CASSLDELVFF.

This chain links TRBV7-2 with TRBJ2-2; D uncertain. The germline gives CDR1 SGHTA, CDR2 FQGNSA. CDR3 length equals 15 residues. V was shortened by 1 base and J by 6 bases, with 12 bases between the two germline ends. This CDR3 is CASSLGVSLAGELFF. The DNA for the CDR3 is TGTGCCAGCAGCTTAGGGGTCTCGTTGGCCGGGGAGCTGTTTTTT. The entire variable domain, with the rest obtained from reference TRBV7-2 and TRBJ2-2, is as follows: GAGVSQSPSNKVTEKGKDVELRCDPISGHTALYWYRQSLGQGLEFLIYFQGNSAPDKSGLPSDRFSAERTGGSVSTLTIQRTQQEDSAVYLCASSLGVSLAGELFFGEGSRLTVL.

This chain links TRBV5-1 with TRBJ2-7; 9 bases are shared with TRBD2. Germline V lookup: CDR1 SGHRS, CDR2 YFSETQ. The CDR3 is 17 residues long. V shed 4 bases, J shed 3 bases, and the junction held 14 bases outside the gene matches. This CDR3 is CASSGWVAGVVGYEQYF. The DNA of the CDR3 is TGCGCCAGCAGCGGCTGGGTAGCGGGAGTGGTAGGCTACGAGCAGTACTTC. Together with reference TRBV5-1 and TRBJ2-7, the CDR3 gives the full variable domain: KAGVTQTPRYLIKTRGQQVTLSCSPISGHRSVSWYQQTPGQGLQFLFEYFSETQRNKGNFPGRFSGRQFSNSRSEMNVSTLELGDSALYLCASSGWVAGVVGYEQYFGPGTRLTVT.

The CDR3 nucleotides are TGCGCCAGCAGCCAAGTTGCCCCGAACTACGAGCAGTACTTC. It codes for CASSQVAPNYEQYF. The chain has TRBV4-1 and TRBJ2-5; no definite D call. The end of the DNA aligns better with TRBJ2-7, so the J call may be wrong. Per germline, CDR1 MGHRA and CDR2 YSYEKL. The CDR3 sequence is 14 residues long.

The V call is TRBV5-1, the J call TRBJ2-6, with D uncertain. CDR3 length: 15 residues. V was clipped by 3 bases and J by 0 bases, with 7 bases between them. Germline CDR1 is SGHRS and CDR2 is YFSETQ. The DNA of the CDR3 is TGCGCCAGCAGCTGGACGTACTCTGGGGCCAACGTCCTGACTTTC. It is translated as CASSWTYSGANVLTF.

DNA for the CDR3: TGCGCCAGCAGTGATGTCGTAGGCCCCCACGAGCAGTACTTC. It specifies CASSDVVGPHEQYF. The chain joins TRBV10-1 to TRBJ2-7; D is unresolved. V gave up 3 bases and J gave up 5 bases, with 14 bases separating them. This CDR3 has 14 residues. Germline-derived CDR1 and CDR2 are WNHNN and SYGVQD (reference sequence).

The rearrangement links TRBV5-4 to TRBJ1-2; 8 bases map to TRBD1. J was trimmed by 8 bases and V by 1 base; bases with no gene match: 4. CDR3 size: 13 residues. Per germline, CDR1 SGHNT and CDR2 YYREEE (reference sequence). CDR3 amino acids: CASSLTGGGGYTF. For the CDR3, the DNA is TGTGCCAGCAGCTTGACAGGGGGAGGCGGCTACACCTTC.